This TCR beta chain was documented in a study of OX40 agonist ivuxolimab in advanced cancers. The germline V gene encodes CDR1 ENHRY and CDR2 SYGVKD. This CDR3 spans 14 amino acids. TCRdb's copy holds only in-frame clones and misses some; the assay was immunoSEQ multiplex PCR. The sample consists of roughly 35,000 clones, 81% of them appearing once. Anyone with autoimmune disease history or systemic immunosuppression was excluded. This clonotype originated in an adult with an advanced solid tumor such as melanoma, head and neck, liver or kidney cancer. The chain uses TRBV10-3 and TRBJ2-7; 7 positions agree with TRBD2. Material: CD4+ or CD8+ T cells sorted from blood, obtained in a trial of the OX40 agonist ivuxolimab. The CDR3 nucleotides read TGTGCGCACACTCTGGGAGGGAACTCCTACGAGCAGTACTTC. The encoded protein is CAHTLGGNSYEQYF.